There are many counts of the clone carrying this T cell receptor beta chain. The antigen is not known. Amplified TCR beta CDR3 regions derived from RNA transcripts. An initial round of RT-PCR targeting the TCR CDR3 relied on the HTBI primer set. A single record per CDR3 protein comes from TCRdb applying MiXCR to the multiplex PCR reads. Of 250,000 to 300,000 distinct CDR3 sequences in the sample, 17% were seen once. The data originate from a study of T cells in Graves' hyperthyroidism and ophthalmopathy. Findings of the study overall: Stable hyperthyroidism and ophthalmopathy were separated using 13 V-J signatures. Ophthalmopathy was predicted by the model a median of roughly 6.7 months ahead of onset.

Trimming took 6 bases from V and 2 from J, leaving 13 bases between them. The CDR3 totals 14 residues. Germline V gene data show CDR1 as MDHEN and CDR2 as SYDVKM. Thyroid ultrasound and orbital computed tomography, with clinical symptoms and serum thyroxine and TRAb, informed diagnoses. V usage is TRBV28 and J usage is TRBJ1-2; TRBD1 might be the D (6 bases). Sequenced input: blood. This clonotype was sampled from a woman in her sixties with Graves' ophthalmopathy. Here the CDR3 DNA reads TGTGCCAGCAGCCGGGACACGAGCAACTATGGCTACACCTTC. This sequence encodes CASSRDTSNYGYTF.